The sequence of this TCR beta chain was determined in a study of shared clonotypes between healthy human individuals. Study conclusions and caveats: How much donors shared clonotypes was expected to be affected by sequencing depth.

CDR1 is MNHNS and CDR2 is SASEGT in the germline V gene. Trimming stripped 2 bases from V and 6 bases from J, with 10 bases between. This CDR3 is built from 14 residues. The assay used deep level. Clones were sequenced by immunoSEQ multiplex PCR, and TCRdb holds only the in-frame ones, with some missing. The sample contains more than 450,000 clones, 70% to 80% of which appear only once. With respect to this clone: Its antigen is undetermined.

This chain uses TRBV6-1 with TRBJ1-4; tentatively, D is TRBD1 (6 bases). Sequencing was performed on PBMCs. This receptor was taken from a woman aged 40 to 50 in good health. Some clones in this sample may be carry-over from other donors' samples. The CDR3 DNA reads as TGTGCCAGCAGTGAACAGGGGTTTTATGAAAAACTGTTTTTT. Its translation is CASSEQGFYEKLFF.